The 13 T cell receptor beta chains reported below all come from one sample, sequenced in a study of T-cell reconstitution after alpha-beta-depleted transplantation in children. The TCRbeta library incorporated unique molecular identifiers. TCRdb re-derived calls from the PCR reads in MiXCR, one entry per CDR3 protein. Here the sample spans 260,000 or so distinct CDR3 sequences, around 12% being singletons. The sample consisted of PBMCs from the stem cell graft donor, taken from the stem cell graft. All receptors come from a human donor who donated a stem cell graft to a child with acute lymphoblastic leukemia.

Ten or more counts support this clonotype. The chain carries TRBV9 and TRBJ1-5; D is possibly TRBD1 (5 bases). The CDR3 totals 16 residues. The germline V gene has CDR1 SGDLS and CDR2 YYNGEE. V shed 0 bases and J shed 2 bases, with 12 bases lying between them. The CDR3 sequence: CASSVVVGACNQPQHF. The DNA of the CDR3 is TGTGCCAGCAGCGTAGTGGTCGGGGCTTGCAATCAGCCCCAGCATTTT. Full variable domain (missing parts from reference TRBV9 and TRBJ1-5): DSGVTQTPKHLITATGQRVTLRCSPRSGDLSVYWYQQSLDQGLQFLIQYYNGEERAKGNILERFSAQQFPDLHSELNLSSLELGDSALYFCASSVVVGACNQPQHFGDGTRLSIL.

Of note for this clonotype: A single base separates this from a much larger clone, so it may be a read error. The gene calls are TRBV6-1 and TRBJ2-2; D might be TRBD2 (5 bases). Germline CDR1 MNHNS, CDR2 SASEGT. The CDR3 sequence is 16 residues long. The V gene lost 5 bases and the J gene lost 2 bases, with 15 bases spanning the gap. CDR3 sequence: CASSHLLEVNTGELFF. For the CDR3, the DNA is TGTGCCAGCAGTCATTTGCTGGAGGTTAACACCGGGGAGCTGTTTTTT.

J is TRBJ2-7 and V is TRBV20-1, with 12 bases lining up with TRBD2. Germline CDR1 and CDR2: DFQATT and SNEGSKA (reference sequence). This CDR3 contains 18 residues. V lost 0 bases, J lost 3 bases, and 12 bases stayed unmatched. Here the CDR3 DNA reads TGCAGTGCTAGAGATAATAGTCTAGCGGGAGGGCGCGGCTACGAGCAGTACTTC. Translating gives CSARDNSLAGGRGYEQYF.

This clonotype was seen ten or more times. This sequence joins TRBV5-1 and TRBJ2-1; TRBD2 matches 7 bases. Per the germline V gene, CDR1 is SGHRS and CDR2 is YFSETQ. The CDR3 extends over 15 amino acids. The junction had 5 bases not matched to a gene; V was cut back by 3 bases and J by 2 bases. CDR3 nucleotides: TGCGCCAGCAGCTCCCCAGGGAGGGCCTACAATGAGCAGTTCTTC. It is translated as CASSSPGRAYNEQFF.

This clonotype was seen many times. The rearrangement joins TRBV5-1 to TRBJ1-1; D is ambiguous. Germline CDR1 and CDR2: SGHRS and YFSETQ. The CDR3 sequence is 15 residues long. Between the trimmed V and J ends, which lost 5 bases and 0 bases, there was a span of 14 bases. The CDR3 coding sequence is TGCGCCAGCAGGAGAGGGTTAGCATTGAACACTGAAGCTTTCTTT. Translation gives CASRRGLALNTEAFF.

This clonotype appeared many times. The chain couples TRBV7-9 to TRBJ1-2; D ambiguous. This CDR3 has 12 residues. V lost 6 bases to trimming and J lost 3 bases, with 8 bases between them. The germline CDR1 and CDR2 sequences are SEHNR and FQNEAQ (reference sequence). CDR3 region: CASSPGDYGYTF. CDR3 nucleotide sequence: TGTGCCAGCAGTCCTGGAGACTATGGCTACACCTTC. Full variable domain (rest looked up from reference TRBV7-9 and TRBJ1-2): DTGVSQNPRHKITKRGQNVTFRCDPISEHNRLYWYRQTLGQGPEFLTYFQNEAQLEKSRLLSDRFSAERPKGSFSTLEIQRTEQGDSAMYLCASSPGDYGYTFGSGTRLTVV.

This clonotype was detected ten times or more. J is TRBJ2-1 and V is TRBV29-1, with D perhaps TRBD1 (5 bases). The CDR3 spans 14 residues. Germline assignment: CDR1 SQVTM and CDR2 ANQGSEA. V was trimmed by 3 bases and J by 4 bases, leaving 13 bases between them. This CDR3 reads CSVDKGQNYNEQFF. The CDR3 nucleotides read TGCAGCGTTGACAAGGGGCAAAATTACAATGAGCAGTTCTTC.

The V call is TRBV12-3 or TRBV12-4, the J call TRBJ2-7; 8 positions agree with TRBD2. With V trimmed by 7 bases and J by 4 bases, 3 bases remained unmatched. The CDR3 consists of 12 residues. CDR3 amino acids: CASTASGYEQYF. As DNA, the CDR3 is TGTGCCAGCACGGCTAGCGGGTACGAGCAGTACTTC.

This clonotype was picked up many times. The rearrangement links TRBV10-2 to TRBJ2-1; the D gene is possibly TRBD1 (6 bases). Trimming took 5 bases from V and 7 from J, leaving 12 bases between them. CDR1 and CDR2 (germline): WSHSY, SAAADI. This CDR3 comprises 13 residues. This CDR3 reads CASSRGQGNEQFF. For the CDR3, the DNA is TGCGCCAGCAGTCGGGGACAAGGTAATGAGCAGTTCTTC.

This clonotype was observed a single time. The chain links TRBV3-1 to TRBJ1-1; D uncertain. Germline V gives CDR1 LGHDT, CDR2 YNNKEL (reference sequence). Trimming removed 6 bases at V and 7 bases at J, with 9 bases between. The CDR3 is 11 residues long. Here the CDR3 DNA reads TGTGCCAGCAGACAACAGCGTGAAGCTTTCTTT. Amino acid sequence: CASRQQREAFF.

This clonotype was observed many times. In DNA form, the CDR3 reads TGTGCCAGCACTCGGGCTAGCGGGAGCTACGAGCAGTACTTC. Residues: CASTRASGSYEQYF. This rearrangement joins TRBV7-2 to TRBJ2-7; 10 bases fit TRBD2. Germline CDR1 reads SGHTA; CDR2 reads FQGNSA. The CDR3 sequence is 14 residues long. J gave up 3 bases and V 7 bases, and 6 bases lay outside the gene matches. The full variable domain, with the rest looked up from reference TRBV7-2 and TRBJ2-7, is GAGVSQSPSNKVTEKGKDVELRCDPISGHTALYWYRQSLGQGLEFLIYFQGNSAPDKSGLPSDRFSAERTGGSVSTLTIQRTQQEDSAVYLCASTRASGSYEQYFGPGTRLTVT.

In this sample, this clonotype turned up many times. The chain joins TRBV4-2 to TRBJ2-3, with D perhaps matching TRBD1 (5 bases). Trimming stripped 1 base from V and 3 bases from J, with 17 bases between. CDR1 is LGHNA and CDR2 is YNFKEQ in the germline V gene. The length of the CDR3 is 17 residues. CDR3 protein: CASSQVRVQGGTDTQYF. Written as DNA, the CDR3 is TGTGCCAGCAGCCAAGTCCGTGTGCAGGGTGGAACAGATACGCAGTATTTT.

This clonotype was recorded many times. The chain uses TRBV4-3 and TRBJ2-3; D might be TRBD2 (5 bases). V was shortened by 0 bases and J by 2 bases, with 9 bases between the two germline ends. Germline loops: CDR1 LGHNA, CDR2 YSLEER. The CDR3 extends over 15 amino acids. CDR3 coding DNA: TGCGCCAGCAGCCAAGATCGGACTTACACAGATACGCAGTATTTT. Protein product: CASSQDRTYTDTQYF.